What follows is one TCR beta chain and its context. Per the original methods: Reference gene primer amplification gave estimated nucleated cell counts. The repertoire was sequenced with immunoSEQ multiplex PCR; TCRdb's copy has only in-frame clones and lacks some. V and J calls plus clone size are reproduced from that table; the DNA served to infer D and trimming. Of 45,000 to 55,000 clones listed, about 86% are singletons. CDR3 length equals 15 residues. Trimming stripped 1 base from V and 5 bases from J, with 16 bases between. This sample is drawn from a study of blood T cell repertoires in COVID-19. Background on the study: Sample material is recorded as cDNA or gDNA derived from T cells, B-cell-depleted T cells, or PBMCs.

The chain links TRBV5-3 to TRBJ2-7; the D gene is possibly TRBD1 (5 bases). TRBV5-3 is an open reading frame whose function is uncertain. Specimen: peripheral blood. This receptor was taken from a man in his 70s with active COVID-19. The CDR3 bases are TGTGCCAGAAGCTTGAGAGACAGCTCAAGGGACGAGCAGTACTTC. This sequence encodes CARSLRDSSRDEQYF.